Below are 18 T cell receptor beta chains sequenced from a single sample in a study of graft-versus-host responses after intestinal transplantation. Profiling relied on immunoSEQ multiplex PCR, and the TCRdb table lists in-frame clones only, not all of them. This sample carries about 20,000 clones, approximately 89% of them seen once, and the ten largest clones take 9.4%. The sample consisted of PBMCs, taken about 240 days after intestinal transplant. These receptors all come from a human patient who received an intestinal transplant, so some T cells may come from the graft donor.

This clone has just a few counts. This chain uses TRBV5-1 with TRBJ2-3; a weak D match, TRBD2 (7 bases). Per germline, CDR1 SGHRS and CDR2 YFSETQ. V was clipped by 3 bases and J by 6 bases, with 17 bases between them. The CDR3 covers 15 residues. The CDR3 loop is CASSWGGPLADTQYF. The CDR3 DNA is TGCGCCAGCAGCTGGGGGGGCCCTCTCGCGGATACGCAGTATTTT.

The V and J genes are TRBV2 and TRBJ2-2; D is perhaps TRBD1 (8 bases). The V end lost 6 bases, the J end lost 7 bases, and 18 bases lay between the germline ends. This CDR3 is 15 amino acids long. Germline V gene data show CDR1 as SNHLY and CDR2 as FYNNEI. CDR3 amino acids: CASRTGGGNGGELFF. The CDR3 region has the DNA TGTGCCAGCAGAACAGGGGGGGGCAACGGCGGGGAGCTGTTTTTT. Supplemented by reference TRBV2 and TRBJ2-2, the full variable domain reads EPEVTQTPSHQVTQMGQEVILRCVPISNHLYFYWYRQILGQKVEFLVSFYNNEISEKSEIFDDQFSVERPDGSNFTLKIRSTKLEDSAMYFCASRTGGGNGGELFFGEGSRLTVL.

The CDR3 region is CASSRQGMDTEAFF. The CDR3 DNA reads as TGCGCCAGCAGCAGACAGGGTATGGACACTGAAGCTTTCTTT. The chain combines TRBV4-1 with TRBJ1-1; 7 nucleotides line up with TRBD1. CDR1 MGHRA and CDR2 YSYEKL come from the germline V gene. This CDR3 is 14 amino acids long. Trimming at V came to 5 bases and at J to 3 bases, leaving 6 bases not matched to a gene.

This chain joins TRBV4-2 and TRBJ2-1, with 10 bases identical to TRBD2. Trimming took 0 bases from V and 12 from J; bases not matched to a gene: 11. Germline V gene data show CDR1 as LGHNA and CDR2 as YNFKEQ. The CDR3 is 16 residues long. The CDR3 nucleotides read TGTGCCAGCAGCCAAGAAGCGTCTAGCGGGGGTGCCCGGCAGTTCTTC. Protein sequence: CASSQEASSGGARQFF.

The rearrangement joins TRBV21-1 to TRBJ2-7; the table's D gene call, TRBD2, was not cross checked with the DNA. TRBV21-1 is recorded as a pseudogene. CDR3 length: 20 residues. For the CDR3, the DNA is TGTGCCAGCAGCAAAGTGGGACTAGCGGGGGGGCCATTGAGCTCCTACGAGCAGTACTTC. Translating gives CASSKVGLAGGPLSSYEQYF.

V and J are TRBV5-1 and TRBJ2-3; D tentatively fits TRBD1 or TRBD2 (5 bases each). The length of the CDR3 is 16 residues. CDR1 is SGHRS, CDR2 YFSETQ, per germline. V lost 1 base and J lost 1, with 13 bases in between. The chain's CDR3 is CASSLIGAARTDTQYF. CDR3 in DNA: TGCGCCAGCAGCTTGATCGGGGCTGCCCGCACAGATACGCAGTATTTT.

The J gene is TRBJ2-5, the V gene TRBV29-1, with D maybe TRBD2 (5 bases). Looked up from germline, CDR1 is SQVTM and CDR2 is ANQGSEA. The CDR3 is made up of 11 amino acids. V was cut by 5 bases and J by 5 bases, with 9 bases left in between. The CDR3 region is CSVYGVETQYF. DNA of the CDR3: TGCAGCGTTTACGGGGTTGAGACCCAGTACTTC.

The chain is built from TRBV5-6 and TRBJ1-3; D not certain. V was trimmed by 2 bases and J by 4 bases, leaving 13 bases between them. Per the germline V gene, CDR1 is SGHDT and CDR2 is YYEEEE. The CDR3 has 15 amino acids. The CDR3 sequence: CASSFSRVIGNTIYF. For the CDR3, the DNA is TGTGCCAGCAGCTTTAGTCGGGTTATCGGAAACACCATATATTTT.

The J gene is TRBJ2-3, the V gene TRBV11-2, with D maybe TRBD2 (6 bases). The V end lost 2 bases, the J end lost 2 bases, and 11 bases lay between the germline ends. In germline, CDR1 is SGHAT, CDR2 FQNNGV. The CDR3 consists of 15 residues. The CDR3 nucleotides are TGTGCCAGCAGCTTAAGCGGGTTCCTCACAGATACGCAGTATTTT. It encodes CASSLSGFLTDTQYF.

V usage is TRBV27 and J usage is TRBJ2-7; 10 nucleotides line up with TRBD2. V shed 6 bases, J shed 2 bases, and the junction held 7 bases outside the gene matches. Germline CDR1 reads MNHEY; CDR2 reads SMNVEV (reference sequence). CDR3 size: 15 residues. CDR3 nucleotide sequence: TGTGCCAGCAGCCGCGGACTAGCGGCCCCCTACGAGCAGTACTTC. Translation gives CASSRGLAAPYEQYF.

This clone was counted a single time. The CDR3 nucleotides read TGTGCCAGCAACCCCACTGGGCTCTACGAGCAGTACTTC. Translating gives CASNPTGLYEQYF. The chain joins TRBV6-1 to TRBJ2-7; D unclear. Germline V gene lookup returns CDR1 MNHNS and CDR2 SASEGT. The V and J ends lost 7 bases and 3 bases respectively, with 13 bases between them. The CDR3 runs to 13 residues.

This chain uses TRBV7-6 with TRBJ1-4; D gene uncertain. V lost 1 base and J lost 0, with 6 bases in between. Germline CDR1 SGHVS, CDR2 FNYEAQ. CDR3 length equals 15 residues. In nucleotides, the CDR3 is TGTGCCAGCAGCTTAGAGACAACAACTAATGAAAAACTGTTTTTT. Its translation is CASSLETTTNEKLFF.

V gene TRBV27 combines with J gene TRBJ2-3; D is ambiguous. Trimming shortened V by 6 bases and J by 4 bases, and 8 bases separated the two germline ends. CDR3 length: 12 amino acids. CDR1 and CDR2 from the germline V gene are MNHEY and SMNVEV (reference sequence). The CDR3 DNA sequence: TGTGCCAGCAGGACGGGCGCAGATACGCAGTATTTT. Translation gives CASRTGADTQYF.

The rearrangement joins TRBV15 to TRBJ2-3; 7 nucleotides agree with TRBD2. This CDR3 region has 15 residues. Germline V lookup: CDR1 LNHNV, CDR2 YYDKDF (reference sequence). The J segment lost 6 bases and the V segment lost 3 bases, leaving 9 bases of the junction unmatched. Here the CDR3 DNA reads TGTGCCACCAGCAGGCAACGGGGGGTCGGGGATACGCAGTATTTT. Translation gives CATSRQRGVGDTQYF. The full variable domain, completed using reference TRBV15 and TRBJ2-3, is DAMVIQNPRYQVTQFGKPVTLSCSQTLNHNVMYWYQQKSSQAPKLLFHYYDKDFNNEADTPDNFQSRRPNTSFCFLDIRSPGLGDTAMYLCATSRQRGVGDTQYFGPGTRLTVL.

The chain is built from TRBV14 and TRBJ2-6; D not certain. From germline, CDR1 is SGHDN and CDR2 FVKESK. The CDR3 runs to 17 residues. Trimming cost V 0 bases and J 0 bases, with 9 bases left between them. The CDR3 here is CASSQEAFLSGANVLTF. DNA for the CDR3: TGTGCCAGCAGCCAAGAAGCTTTCCTCTCTGGGGCCAACGTCCTGACTTTC.

V gene TRBV6-1 combines with J gene TRBJ2-7; 8 bases fit TRBD2. CDR1 and CDR2 from the germline V gene are MNHNS and SASEGT. The CDR3 sequence is 14 residues long. The V and J ends lost 6 bases and 3 bases, in that order; junction bases with no gene match: 7. As DNA, the CDR3 is TGTGCCAGCAGGGAGATCGGGGGGGGCTACGAGCAGTACTTC. Protein product: CASREIGGGYEQYF.

Only one count was recorded for this clone. This rearrangement joins TRBV4-2 to TRBJ1-3; D not resolved. V gave up 0 bases and J gave up 0 bases, with 3 bases separating them. The CDR3 has 14 residues. CDR1 LGHNA and CDR2 YNFKEQ come from the germline V gene. The CDR3 DNA reads as TGTGCCAGCAGCCAAGACCTCTCTGGAAACACCATATATTTT. Its translation: CASSQDLSGNTIYF.

The gene calls are TRBV19 and TRBJ1-2; D unclear. Germline lookup yields CDR1 LNHDA and CDR2 SQIVND (reference sequence). The CDR3 runs to 13 residues. The germline V and J ends were trimmed by 10 bases and 2 bases, with 14 bases remaining between them. CDR3 nucleotides: TGTGCCACTGCCGTACGGTGGAACTATGGCTACACCTTC. Residues: CATAVRWNYGYTF.